Listed below are T cell receptor beta chains from one sample, sequenced in a study of PD-L1 blockade in urothelial cancer. Sequencing was performed with immunoSEQ multiplex PCR; in TCRdb, only in-frame clones are kept and a portion is missing. The sample lists some 65,000 clones; about 86% were seen once. The specimen was PBMCs, collected around atezolizumab (anti-PD-L1) treatment. The receptors were gathered from a man between 65 and 79 years old with urothelial cancer. The CDR3 runs from the conserved cysteine through the conserved F or W.

CDR3aa: CASSLVHREDLRETQYF
v_gene: TRBV7-2
j_gene: TRBJ2-5

CDR3aa: CASSDLAGVGTGELFF
v_gene: TRBV2
j_gene: TRBJ2-2

CDR3aa: CASSGASDRGGQPQHF
v_gene: TRBV2
j_gene: TRBJ1-5

CDR3aa: CASSPERAGANVLTF
v_gene: TRBV18
j_gene: TRBJ2-6

CDR3aa: CASSLGSTAGGRETQYF
v_gene: TRBV7-2
j_gene: TRBJ2-5

CDR3aa: CAWSVRAGRGNQPQHF
v_gene: TRBV30
j_gene: TRBJ1-5

CDR3aa: CASSPGLASYNEQFF
v_gene: TRBV5-4
j_gene: TRBJ2-1

CDR3aa: CASSPSGSSYNEQFF
v_gene: TRBV9
j_gene: TRBJ2-1

CDR3aa: CASSLSGTSNEQFF
v_gene: TRBV7-7
j_gene: TRBJ2-1

CDR3aa: CASSRIQELYGYTF
v_gene: TRBV4-1
j_gene: TRBJ1-2

CDR3aa: CASSPVGRDTEAFF
v_gene: TRBV18
j_gene: TRBJ1-1

CDR3aa: CASSLRLAGGTDTQYF
v_gene: TRBV13
j_gene: TRBJ2-3

CDR3aa: CASSHGGAGETQYF
v_gene: TRBV16
j_gene: TRBJ2-5

CDR3aa: CASSSSGSANTGELFF
v_gene: TRBV11-2
j_gene: TRBJ2-2

CDR3aa: CASSMVDSHTGELFF
v_gene: TRBV19
j_gene: TRBJ2-2

CDR3aa: CASSLQGSGYNEQFF
v_gene: TRBV7-9
j_gene: TRBJ2-1

CDR3aa: CASSVRRQRLVFDNEQFF
v_gene: TRBV5-6
j_gene: TRBJ2-1

CDR3aa: CASSLTITASGNFYEQYF
v_gene: TRBV5-6
j_gene: TRBJ2-7

CDR3aa: CASSLAAYNEQFF
v_gene: TRBV7-3
j_gene: TRBJ2-1

CDR3aa: CASSRGQQNTEAFF
v_gene: TRBV5-1
j_gene: TRBJ1-1

CDR3aa: CASSLEAAGVDEQFF
v_gene: TRBV5-1
j_gene: TRBJ2-1

CDR3aa: CASSWGGVRATQYF
v_gene: TRBV28
j_gene: TRBJ2-5

CDR3aa: CASSPRRVARGGIGSYEQYF
v_gene: TRBV7-8
j_gene: TRBJ2-7

CDR3aa: CASSVEIGRVEAFF
v_gene: TRBV6-4
j_gene: TRBJ1-1

CDR3aa: CASSFTGGNIQYF
v_gene: TRBV5-4
j_gene: TRBJ2-4

CDR3aa: CASSQQGRLAGAKNIQYF
v_gene: TRBV19
j_gene: TRBJ2-4

CDR3aa: CASSLASTVNEQFF
v_gene: TRBV5-1
j_gene: TRBJ2-1

CDR3aa: CASSLLRQGEAFF
v_gene: TRBV7-2
j_gene: TRBJ1-1

CDR3aa: CASLGPSDEQFF
v_gene: TRBV2
j_gene: TRBJ2-1

CDR3aa: CASSTLAGGTGELFF
v_gene: TRBV6-1
j_gene: TRBJ2-2

CDR3aa: CASSQDGLAGVGWNEQFF
v_gene: TRBV4-1
j_gene: TRBJ2-1

CDR3aa: CASRRTSTGGHEQYF
v_gene: TRBV7-2
j_gene: TRBJ2-7

CDR3aa: CSVVGGDTIYF
v_gene: TRBV29-1
j_gene: TRBJ1-3

CDR3aa: CASTESGSPDTQYF
v_gene: TRBV19
j_gene: TRBJ2-3

CDR3aa: CASSSQGRRTEAFF
v_gene: TRBV7-2
j_gene: TRBJ1-1

CDR3aa: CASSQFTSGSNEQFF
v_gene: TRBV16
j_gene: TRBJ2-1

CDR3aa: CASSLGGNLGSYEQYF
v_gene: TRBV19
j_gene: TRBJ2-7

CDR3aa: CASKTTGEGGNQPQHF
v_gene: TRBV19
j_gene: TRBJ1-5

CDR3aa: CASSTTGTSAYEQYF
v_gene: TRBV27
j_gene: TRBJ2-7

CDR3aa: CASSIRDYGYTF
v_gene: TRBV19
j_gene: TRBJ1-2

CDR3aa: CASSQGKGTSGSNEQFF
v_gene: TRBV5-4
j_gene: TRBJ2-1

CDR3aa: CASSTGQGAVYGYTF
v_gene: TRBV9
j_gene: TRBJ1-2

CDR3aa: CASSLVLAGVDEQFF
v_gene: TRBV5-1
j_gene: TRBJ2-1

CDR3aa: CASSSSSGPYQEQFF
v_gene: TRBV11-2
j_gene: TRBJ2-1

CDR3aa: CASSLEMGGGETQYF
v_gene: TRBV5-1
j_gene: TRBJ2-5

CDR3aa: CAWSAGGLGNTIYF
v_gene: TRBV30
j_gene: TRBJ1-3

CDR3aa: CASSRQGNRNQPQHF
v_gene: TRBV19
j_gene: TRBJ1-5

CDR3aa: CAIRGPINNEQFF
v_gene: TRBV10-3
j_gene: TRBJ2-1

CDR3aa: CASRPPGNTEAFF
v_gene: TRBV27
j_gene: TRBJ1-1

CDR3aa: CASSVGGIRVNEQFF
v_gene: TRBV9
j_gene: TRBJ2-1

CDR3aa: CASSRGGASESYEQYF
v_gene: TRBV7-9
j_gene: TRBJ2-7

CDR3aa: CASSASGTDTQYF
v_gene: TRBV5-1
j_gene: TRBJ2-3

CDR3aa: CASSLGGGPGTDTQYF
v_gene: TRBV5-1
j_gene: TRBJ2-3

CDR3aa: CASSENEGNTEAFF
v_gene: TRBV2
j_gene: TRBJ1-1

CDR3aa: CASSLEAGRGPYEQYF
v_gene: TRBV7-2
j_gene: TRBJ2-7